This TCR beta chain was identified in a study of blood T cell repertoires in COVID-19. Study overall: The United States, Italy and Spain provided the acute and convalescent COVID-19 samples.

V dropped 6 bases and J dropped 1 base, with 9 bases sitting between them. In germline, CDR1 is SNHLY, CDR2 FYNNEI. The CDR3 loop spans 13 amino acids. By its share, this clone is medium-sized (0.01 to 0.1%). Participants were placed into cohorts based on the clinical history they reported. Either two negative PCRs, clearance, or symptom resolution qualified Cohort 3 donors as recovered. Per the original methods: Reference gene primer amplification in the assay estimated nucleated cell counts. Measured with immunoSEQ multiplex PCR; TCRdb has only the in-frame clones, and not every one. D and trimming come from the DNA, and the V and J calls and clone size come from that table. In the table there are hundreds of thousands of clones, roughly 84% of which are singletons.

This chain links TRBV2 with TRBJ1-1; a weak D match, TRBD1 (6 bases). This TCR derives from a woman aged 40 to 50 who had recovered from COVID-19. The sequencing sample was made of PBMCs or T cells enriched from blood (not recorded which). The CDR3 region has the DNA TGTGCCAGCAGGATACAGGGGAACACTGAAGCTTTCTTT. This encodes CASRIQGNTEAFF.